These 18 T cell receptor beta chains came from one sample sequenced in a study of beta chain features in type 1 diabetes. Study-level results: Among patients with Type 1 diabetes, TCRB CDR3s were moderately but significantly shorter in every one of the four CD4+ subsets.

The entirety of the isolated RNA underwent reverse transcription, so expressed TCRB transcripts were sequenced. Libraries were prepared by immunoSEQ multiplex PCR; TCRdb keeps only in-frame clonotypes and omits some of them. In the table there are 300,000 to 350,000 clones, approximately 12% of which are singletons. These receptors are not linked to any known antigen. Sequencing used naive CD4+ T cells from blood. These receptors were collected from a woman under 30 with type 1 diabetes.

Only a few counts were recorded for this clone. This chain joins TRBV7-3 and TRBJ2-4, with 9 bases aligning to TRBD2. V was clipped by 5 bases and J by 4 bases; unmatched bases: 6. The V gene's germline CDR1 is SGHTA and CDR2 FQGTGA. The CDR3 spans 15 residues. The CDR3 coding sequence is TGTGCCAGCAGCCTAGACCTAGCGGGGAAAAACATTCAGTACTTC. It is translated as CASSLDLAGKNIQYF.

The chain recombines TRBV18 with TRBJ2-7; 8 bases line up with TRBD1. Germline values: CDR1 KGHSH, CDR2 LQKENI. With 3 bases clipped from V and 5 bases from J, the junction kept 6 bases outside the gene matches. This CDR3 contains 14 residues. CDR3 residues: CASSPDRGIHEQYF. CDR3 DNA sequence: TGTGCCAGCTCACCCGACAGGGGTATCCACGAGCAGTACTTC.

A few counts support this clone. V usage is TRBV4-3 and J usage is TRBJ1-2; 9 positions match TRBD1. V trimming: 5 bases; J trimming: 3 bases; junction bases outside the gene matches: 7. The CDR3 loop spans 15 amino acids. Germline CDR1 is LGHNA and CDR2 is YSLEER. The CDR3 protein is CASSANTGGYYGYTF. DNA for the CDR3: TGCGCCAGCAGCGCCAATACAGGGGGCTACTATGGCTACACCTTC.

This clone was observed a handful of times. The gene calls are TRBV18 and TRBJ2-7, with D perhaps matching TRBD1 (6 bases). V lost 6 bases, J lost 1 base, and 16 bases lay in between. The CDR3 length is 15 residues. The germline V gene encodes CDR1 KGHSH and CDR2 LQKENI. CDR3 protein: CASSPDRTISYEQYV. CDR3 nucleotide sequence: TGTGCCAGCTCGCCGGACAGAACTATTTCCTACGAGCAGTACGTC.

This clone was counted only a few times. This chain links TRBV19 with TRBJ2-7; TRBD2 aligns across 9 bases. J was trimmed by 2 bases and V by 5 bases; bases with no gene match: 7. Germline V gene data show CDR1 as LNHDA and CDR2 as SQIVND (reference sequence). CDR3 length: 15 amino acids. The CDR3 DNA sequence: TGTGCCAGTAGTCTGGGACTAGCCGTGACCTACGAGCAGTACTTC. Its protein product is CASSLGLAVTYEQYF. Full variable domain (rest looked up from reference TRBV19 and TRBJ2-7): DGGITQSPKYLFRKEGQNVTLSCEQNLNHDAMYWYRQDPGQGLRLIYYSQIVNDFQKGDIAEGYSVSREKKESFPLTVTSAQKNPTAFYLCASSLGLAVTYEQYFGPGTRLTVT.

The J gene is TRBJ1-1, the V gene TRBV29-1; D is ambiguous. The germline gives CDR1 SQVTM, CDR2 ANQGSEA. V gave up 7 bases and J gave up 4 bases, with 7 bases separating them. This CDR3 comprises 10 residues. This CDR3 is CSGGSTEAFF. Written as DNA, the CDR3 is TGCAGCGGAGGGAGCACTGAAGCTTTCTTT. The full variable domain, in which reference TRBV29-1 and TRBJ1-1 provide the parts outside the CDR3, is SAVISQKPSRDICQRGTSLTIQCQVDSQVTMMFWYRQQPGQSLTLIATANQGSEATYESGFVIDKFPISRPNLTFSTLTVSNMSPEDSSIYLCSGGSTEAFFGQGTRLTVV.

This chain joins TRBV19 and TRBJ2-7; TRBD2 matches 11 bases. The CDR3 is 15 residues long. V dropped 5 bases and J dropped 2; count of bases not matched to a gene: 5. The V gene's germline CDR1 is LNHDA and CDR2 SQIVND (reference sequence). The CDR3 reads CASSAGTSGAYEQYV. CDR3 bases: TGTGCCAGTAGTGCCGGGACTAGCGGCGCCTACGAGCAGTACGTC.

This chain joins TRBV5-1 and TRBJ2-5; 8 bases are shared with TRBD2. V was pared by 2 bases and J by 5 bases, with 11 bases of the junction left unmatched. Germline CDR1 reads SGHRS; CDR2 reads YFSETQ. This CDR3 comprises 16 residues. CDR3 residues: CASSFVPGRGGETQYF. The CDR3 DNA reads as TGCGCCAGCAGCTTTGTCCCGGGCCGCGGGGGGGAGACCCAGTACTTC. Drawing the rest from reference TRBV5-1 and TRBJ2-5, the complete variable domain is KAGVTQTPRYLIKTRGQQVTLSCSPISGHRSVSWYQQTPGQGLQFLFEYFSETQRNKGNFPGRFSGRQFSNSRSEMNVSTLELGDSALYLCASSFVPGRGGETQYFGPGTRLLVL.

This clone was recorded a few times. The CDR3 spells CASSIGQGYSYEQYV. In DNA form, the CDR3 reads TGTGCCAGCAGTATAGGACAGGGATATAGCTACGAGCAGTACGTC. The rearrangement links TRBV2 to TRBJ2-7; 8 bases match TRBD1. Germline CDR1 is SNHLY and CDR2 is FYNNEI. V trimming: 5 bases; J trimming: 3 bases; junction bases outside the gene matches: 9. The length of the CDR3 is 15 residues.

This chain uses TRBV7-9 with TRBJ1-3; D is unclear. The CDR3 consists of 12 residues. Germline CDR1 is SEHNR and CDR2 is FQNEAQ (reference sequence). V was trimmed by 8 bases and J by 0 bases, leaving 5 bases between them. The CDR3 sequence is CASAGSGNTIYF. DNA of the CDR3: TGTGCCAGCGCAGGCTCTGGAAACACCATATATTTT.

The CDR3 protein is CASSPSQNLYEQYF. Written as DNA, the CDR3 is TGTGCCAGCTCACCATCACAGAACCTCTACGAGCAGTACTTC. The J gene is TRBJ2-7, the V gene TRBV18, with D hard to call. Trimming removed 2 bases from V and 3 bases from J, with 11 bases in between. The CDR3 runs 14 residues. Germline V gene lookup returns CDR1 KGHSH and CDR2 LQKENI. The full variable domain, rest sourced from reference TRBV18 and TRBJ2-7, is NAGVMQNPRHLVRRRGQEARLRCSPMKGHSHVYWYRQLPEEGLKFMVYLQKENIIDESGMPKERFSAEFPKEGPSILRIQQVVRGDSAAYFCASSPSQNLYEQYFGPGTRLTVT.

The rearrangement links TRBV6-5 to TRBJ2-3; TRBD2 matches 7 bases. The germline CDR1 and CDR2 sequences are MNHEY and SVGAGI. The CDR3 is 16 residues long. V lost 4 bases, J lost 3 bases, and 10 bases stayed unmatched. Here the CDR3 reads CASSSPSGKGTDTQYF. The CDR3 nucleotides are TGTGCCAGCAGTTCCCCTAGCGGCAAAGGGACAGATACGCAGTATTTT.

The rearrangement links TRBV7-9 to TRBJ2-7; 9 bases match TRBD2. Looked up from germline, CDR1 is SEHNR and CDR2 is FQNEAQ (reference sequence). V gave up 5 bases and J gave up 1 base; unmatched junction bases: 12. This CDR3 comprises 17 residues. Here the CDR3 reads CASSQGGGRAMSYEQYF. For the CDR3, the DNA is TGTGCCAGCAGCCAGGGCGGCGGGAGGGCCATGTCCTACGAGCAGTACTTC.

This chain joins TRBV7-6 and TRBJ1-2; 7 bases are shared with TRBD1. Germline-derived CDR1 and CDR2 are SGHVS and FNYEAQ. This CDR3 contains 15 residues. The V and J ends lost 4 bases and 3 bases, in that order; junction bases with no gene match: 8. CDR3 DNA sequence: TGTGCCAGCAGCTCATTCACAGGGGCTTACTATGGCTACACCTTC. Residues: CASSSFTGAYYGYTF.

The DNA for the CDR3 is TGTGCCAGCAGCTTGGACAGCCCCATACAAGAGACCCAGTACTTC. This translates into CASSLDSPIQETQYF. The chain has TRBV11-2 and TRBJ2-5; D is possibly TRBD1 (6 bases). The V gene lost 3 bases and the J gene lost 2 bases, with 13 bases spanning the gap. The CDR3 is made up of 15 amino acids. Germline CDR1 and CDR2: SGHAT and FQNNGV.

This chain connects TRBV14 to TRBJ1-4, with 7 positions matching TRBD1. Germline values: CDR1 SGHDN, CDR2 FVKESK. The CDR3 is 16 amino acids. Trimming took 1 base from V and 7 from J; bases not matched to a gene: 9. The CDR3 region is CASSQAYKGASEKLFF. DNA of the CDR3: TGTGCCAGCAGCCAAGCTTACAAGGGGGCAAGTGAAAAACTGTTTTTT.

This clone was recorded a few times. The rearrangement links TRBV5-4 to TRBJ1-1; a possible D gene is TRBD1 (6 bases). Germline assignment: CDR1 SGHNT and CDR2 YYREEE (reference sequence). V gave up 2 bases and J gave up 12 bases, with 17 bases separating them. The CDR3 runs 13 residues. The CDR3 nucleotides read TGTGCCAGCAGCTTCGACCCCCGACAGGAAACTTTCTTT. Amino acid sequence: CASSFDPRQETFF.

For the CDR3, the DNA is TGTGCCAGCTCTTCGACTAGCAGAGACAATGAGCAGTTCTTC. As protein: CASSSTSRDNEQFF. The chain employs TRBV18 and TRBJ2-1; 7 bases map to TRBD2. This CDR3 contains 14 residues. Germline loops: CDR1 KGHSH, CDR2 LQKENI. The J segment lost 5 bases and the V segment lost 6 bases, leaving 7 bases of the junction unmatched. The entire variable domain, with the rest obtained from reference TRBV18 and TRBJ2-1, is as follows: NAGVMQNPRHLVRRRGQEARLRCSPMKGHSHVYWYRQLPEEGLKFMVYLQKENIIDESGMPKERFSAEFPKEGPSILRIQQVVRGDSAAYFCASSSTSRDNEQFFGPGTRLTVL.